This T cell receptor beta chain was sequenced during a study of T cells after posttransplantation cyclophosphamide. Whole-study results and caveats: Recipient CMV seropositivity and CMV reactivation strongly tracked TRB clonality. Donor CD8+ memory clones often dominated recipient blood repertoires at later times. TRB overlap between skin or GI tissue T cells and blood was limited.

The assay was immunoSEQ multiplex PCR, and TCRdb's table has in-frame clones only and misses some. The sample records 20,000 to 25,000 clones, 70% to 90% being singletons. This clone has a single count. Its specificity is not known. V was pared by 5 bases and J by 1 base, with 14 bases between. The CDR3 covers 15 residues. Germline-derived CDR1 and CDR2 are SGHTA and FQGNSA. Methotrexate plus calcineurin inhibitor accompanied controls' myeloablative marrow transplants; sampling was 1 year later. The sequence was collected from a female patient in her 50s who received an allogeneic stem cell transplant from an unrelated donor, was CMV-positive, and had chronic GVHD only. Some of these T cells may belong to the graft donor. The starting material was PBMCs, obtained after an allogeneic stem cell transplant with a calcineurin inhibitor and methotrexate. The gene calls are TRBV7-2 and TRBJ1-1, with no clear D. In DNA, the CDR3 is TGTGCCAGCAGCCAGATATTCGCGGAGAACACTGAAGCTTTCTTT. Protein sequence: CASSQIFAENTEAFF.